The rows below give T cell receptor beta chains drawn from one sample of a study of T cell responses to AZD1222 COVID-19 vaccine. Here immunoSEQ multiplex PCR was the method, and the copy in TCRdb shows in-frame clones only, minus some. The sample yields about 140,000 clones, approximately 95% seen once. Source: peripheral blood, taken on day 0 of MenACWY control vaccination. These receptors came from an adult in good health. CDR3s include the opening cysteine and the closing phenylalanine or tryptophan. Fields, in order: D gene, V gene, J gene, clone size, CDR3 protein, CDR3 DNA. The D gene is left open where the match is weak. Some rows have no size entry. The others give once, few or many, or a class for an expanded clone.

d_gene: .
v_gene: TRBV7-2
j_gene: TRBJ1-2
abundance: .
CDR3aa: CASSLAAGNGYTF
CDR3nt: TGTGCCAGCAGCTTAGCAGCGGGAAATGGCTACACCTTC

d_gene: TRBD1
v_gene: TRBV6-5
j_gene: TRBJ1-2
abundance: .
CDR3aa: CASRPNGQGAGGYTF
CDR3nt: TGTGCCAGCAGACCAAACGGACAGGGGGCGGGCGGCTACACCTTC

d_gene: TRBD1
v_gene: TRBV3-1/TRBV3-2
j_gene: TRBJ2-7
abundance: .
CDR3aa: CASRPTGGSYEQYF
CDR3nt: TGTGCCAGCAGACCGACAGGGGGCTCCTACGAGCAGTACTTC

d_gene: .
v_gene: TRBV9
j_gene: TRBJ1-2
abundance: .
CDR3aa: CASSAGTSGYTF
CDR3nt: TGTGCCAGCAGCGCCGGGACCAGTGGCTACACCTTC

d_gene: .
v_gene: TRBV6-2/TRBV6-3
j_gene: TRBJ1-5
abundance: .
CDR3aa: CASSYGQNNQPQHF
CDR3nt: TGTGCCAGCAGTTACGGGCAGAATAATCAGCCCCAGCATTTT

d_gene: .
v_gene: TRBV2
j_gene: TRBJ2-3
abundance: .
CDR3aa: CASSTSTDTQYF
CDR3nt: TGTGCCAGCAGTACTAGCACAGATACGCAGTATTTT

d_gene: .
v_gene: TRBV12-3/TRBV12-4
j_gene: TRBJ1-4
abundance: .
CDR3aa: CASSRDGVQKLFF
CDR3nt: TGTGCCAGCAGTCGGGACGGAGTCCAAAAACTGTTTTTT

d_gene: .
v_gene: TRBV5-1
j_gene: TRBJ1-1
abundance: .
CDR3aa: CASSAQGGNTEAFF
CDR3nt: TGCGCCAGCAGCGCTCAGGGCGGGAACACTGAAGCTTTCTTT

d_gene: TRBD1
v_gene: TRBV19
j_gene: TRBJ2-2
abundance: once
CDR3aa: CASSARDRVNTGELFF
CDR3nt: TGTGCCAGTAGTGCCCGGGACAGGGTTAACACCGGGGAGCTGTTTTTT

d_gene: .
v_gene: TRBV27
j_gene: TRBJ1-3
abundance: .
CDR3aa: CASSRDPNSGNTIYF
CDR3nt: TGTGCCAGCAGTCGGGACCCAAACTCTGGAAACACCATATATTTT

d_gene: TRBD1
v_gene: TRBV27
j_gene: TRBJ1-1
abundance: .
CDR3aa: CASGKGTVRWGGEAFF
CDR3nt: TGTGCCAGCGGTAAAGGGACAGTTCGCTGGGGCGGTGAAGCTTTCTTT

d_gene: TRBD1
v_gene: TRBV6-5
j_gene: TRBJ2-7
abundance: .
CDR3aa: CASSPGQGAYEQYF
CDR3nt: TGTGCCAGCAGCCCCGGACAGGGTGCCTACGAGCAGTACTTC

d_gene: .
v_gene: TRBV5-4
j_gene: TRBJ1-1
abundance: .
CDR3aa: CASTPNRDAEAFF
CDR3nt: TGTGCCAGCACTCCAAACAGGGACGCTGAAGCTTTCTTT

d_gene: .
v_gene: TRBV19
j_gene: TRBJ2-7
abundance: .
CDR3aa: CASSITVSYEQYF
CDR3nt: TGTGCCAGTAGTATTACAGTCTCCTACGAGCAGTACTTC